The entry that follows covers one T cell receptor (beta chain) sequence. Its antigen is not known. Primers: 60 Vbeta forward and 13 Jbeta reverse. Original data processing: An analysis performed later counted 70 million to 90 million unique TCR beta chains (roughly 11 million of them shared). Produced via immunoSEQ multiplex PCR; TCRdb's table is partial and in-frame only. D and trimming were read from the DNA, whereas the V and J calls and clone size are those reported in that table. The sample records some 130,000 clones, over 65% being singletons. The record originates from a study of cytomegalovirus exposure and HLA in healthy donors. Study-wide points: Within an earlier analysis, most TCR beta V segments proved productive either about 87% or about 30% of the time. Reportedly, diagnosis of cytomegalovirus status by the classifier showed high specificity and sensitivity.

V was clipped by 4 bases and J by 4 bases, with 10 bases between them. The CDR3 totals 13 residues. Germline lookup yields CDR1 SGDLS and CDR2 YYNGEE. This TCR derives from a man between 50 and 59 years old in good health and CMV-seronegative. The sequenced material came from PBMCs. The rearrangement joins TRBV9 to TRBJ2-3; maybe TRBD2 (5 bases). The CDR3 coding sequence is TGTGCCAGCAGCAATCTAGCTTCAGATACGCAGTATTTT. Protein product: CASSNLASDTQYF.